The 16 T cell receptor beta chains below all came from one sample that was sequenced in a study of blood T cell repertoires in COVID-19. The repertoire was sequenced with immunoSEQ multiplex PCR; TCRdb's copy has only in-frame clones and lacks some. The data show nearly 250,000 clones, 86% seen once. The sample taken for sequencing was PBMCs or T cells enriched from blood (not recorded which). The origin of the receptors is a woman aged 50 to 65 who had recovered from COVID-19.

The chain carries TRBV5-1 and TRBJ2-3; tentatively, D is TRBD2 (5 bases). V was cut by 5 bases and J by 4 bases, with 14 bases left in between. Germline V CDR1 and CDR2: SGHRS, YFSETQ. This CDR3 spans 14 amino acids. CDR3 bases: TGCGCCAGCAGTGCGGGTGGGAGTGCAGATACGCAGTATTTT. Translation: CASSAGGSADTQYF.

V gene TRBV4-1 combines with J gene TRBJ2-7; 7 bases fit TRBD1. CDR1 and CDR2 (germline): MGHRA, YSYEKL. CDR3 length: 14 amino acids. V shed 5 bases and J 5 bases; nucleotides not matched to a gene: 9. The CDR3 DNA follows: TGCGCCAGCAGCTTCCGACAGGGTGCTGACGAGCAGTACTTC. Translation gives CASSFRQGADEQYF.

The CDR3 reads CASSPRGFGRYNYGYTF. Written as DNA, the CDR3 is TGTGCCAGCAGCCCTAGGGGATTCGGACGGTACAACTATGGCTACACCTTC. The chain links TRBV28 to TRBJ1-2; perhaps TRBD1 as D (5 bases). The CDR3 totals 17 residues. V was trimmed by 6 bases and J by 2 bases, leaving 22 bases between them. Germline assignment: CDR1 MDHEN and CDR2 SYDVKM.

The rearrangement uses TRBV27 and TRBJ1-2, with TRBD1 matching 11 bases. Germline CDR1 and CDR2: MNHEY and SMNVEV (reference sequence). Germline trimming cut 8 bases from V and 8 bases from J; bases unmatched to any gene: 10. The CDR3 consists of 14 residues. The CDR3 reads CASGRTGGARGYTF. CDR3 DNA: TGTGCCAGCGGTCGGACAGGGGGCGCCCGGGGCTACACCTTC.

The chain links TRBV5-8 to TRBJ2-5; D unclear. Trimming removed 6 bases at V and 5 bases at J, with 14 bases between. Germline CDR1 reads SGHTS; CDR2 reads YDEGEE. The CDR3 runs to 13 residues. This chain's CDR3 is CASKPSWRETQYF. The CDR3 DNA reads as TGTGCCAGCAAGCCCTCATGGCGGGAGACCCAGTACTTC. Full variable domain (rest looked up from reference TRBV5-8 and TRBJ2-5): EAGVTQSPTHLIKTRGQQATLRCSPISGHTSVYWYQQALGLGLQFLLWYDEGEERNRGNFPPRFSGRQFPNYSSELNVNALELEDSALYLCASKPSWRETQYFGPGTRLLVL.

This CDR3 reads CASSPLGKTNTEAFF. The CDR3 bases are TGCGCCAGCAGCCCGTTGGGCAAGACCAACACTGAAGCTTTCTTT. This rearrangement joins TRBV5-1 to TRBJ1-1; D remains unclear. Germline V lookup: CDR1 SGHRS, CDR2 YFSETQ. Trimming removed 4 bases at V and 2 bases at J, with 15 bases between. CDR3 size: 15 residues.

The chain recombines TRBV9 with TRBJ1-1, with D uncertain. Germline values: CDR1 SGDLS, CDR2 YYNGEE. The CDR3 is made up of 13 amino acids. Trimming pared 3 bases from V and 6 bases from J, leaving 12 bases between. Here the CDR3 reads CASSALQRAEAFF. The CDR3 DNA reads TGTGCCAGCAGCGCTCTACAGAGAGCTGAAGCTTTCTTT.

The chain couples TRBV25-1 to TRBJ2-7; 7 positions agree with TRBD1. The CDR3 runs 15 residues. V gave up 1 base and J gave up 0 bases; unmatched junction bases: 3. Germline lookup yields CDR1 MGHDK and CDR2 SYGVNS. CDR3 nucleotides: TGTGCCAGCAGTGAATCCCAGGGGGACTCCTACGAGCAGTACTTC. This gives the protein CASSESQGDSYEQYF.

The CDR3 DNA reads as TGTGCCAGTAGTTTATCGGGGACAGGGCGGAACACCATATATTTT. Amino acid sequence: CASSLSGTGRNTIYF. This chain uses TRBV19 with TRBJ1-3; 9 bases are shared with TRBD1. J was trimmed by 7 bases and V by 5 bases; bases with no gene match: 9. Germline CDR1 is LNHDA and CDR2 is SQIVND (reference sequence). The CDR3 consists of 15 residues.

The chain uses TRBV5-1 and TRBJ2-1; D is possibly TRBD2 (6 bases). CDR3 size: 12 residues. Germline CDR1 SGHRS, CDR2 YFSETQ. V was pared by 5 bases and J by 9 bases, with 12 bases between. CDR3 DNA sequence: TGCGCCAGCAGTCGGGGGTACGGTGAGCAGTTCTTC. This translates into CASSRGYGEQFF. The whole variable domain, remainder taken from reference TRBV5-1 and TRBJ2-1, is KAGVTQTPRYLIKTRGQQVTLSCSPISGHRSVSWYQQTPGQGLQFLFEYFSETQRNKGNFPGRFSGRQFSNSRSEMNVSTLELGDSALYLCASSRGYGEQFFGPGTRLTVL.

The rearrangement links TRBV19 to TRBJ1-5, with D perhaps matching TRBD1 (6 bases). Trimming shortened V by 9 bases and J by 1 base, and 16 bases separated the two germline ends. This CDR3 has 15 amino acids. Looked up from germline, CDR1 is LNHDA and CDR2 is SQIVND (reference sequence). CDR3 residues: CASTPGHFSNQPQHF. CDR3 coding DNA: TGTGCCAGCACTCCGGGACACTTCAGCAATCAGCCCCAGCATTTT.

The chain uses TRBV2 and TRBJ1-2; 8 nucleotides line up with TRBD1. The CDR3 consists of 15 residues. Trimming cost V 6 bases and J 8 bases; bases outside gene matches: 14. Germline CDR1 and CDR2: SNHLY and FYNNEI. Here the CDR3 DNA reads TGTGCCAGCAGACGGGACAGGAGGGATCTATGGGGCTACACCTTC. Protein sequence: CASRRDRRDLWGYTF.

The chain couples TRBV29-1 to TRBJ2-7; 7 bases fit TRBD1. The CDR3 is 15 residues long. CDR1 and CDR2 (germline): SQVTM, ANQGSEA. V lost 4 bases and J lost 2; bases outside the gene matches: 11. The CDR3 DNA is TGCAGCGTTGCACCGGGACAGTTGAGTCCCTACGAGCAGTACTTC. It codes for CSVAPGQLSPYEQYF.

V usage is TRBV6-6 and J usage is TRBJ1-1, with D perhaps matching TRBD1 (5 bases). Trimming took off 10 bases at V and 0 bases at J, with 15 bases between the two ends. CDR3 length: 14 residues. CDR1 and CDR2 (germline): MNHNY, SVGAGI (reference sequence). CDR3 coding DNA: TGTGCCACCACGCGGGACGGAATGAACACTGAAGCTTTCTTT. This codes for CATTRDGMNTEAFF.

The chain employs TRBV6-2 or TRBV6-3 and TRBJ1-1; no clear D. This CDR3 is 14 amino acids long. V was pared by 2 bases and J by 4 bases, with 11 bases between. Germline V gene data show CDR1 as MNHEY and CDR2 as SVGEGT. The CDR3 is CASSYGREGTEAFF. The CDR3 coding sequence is TGTGCCAGCAGTTACGGGAGGGAGGGCACTGAAGCTTTCTTT.

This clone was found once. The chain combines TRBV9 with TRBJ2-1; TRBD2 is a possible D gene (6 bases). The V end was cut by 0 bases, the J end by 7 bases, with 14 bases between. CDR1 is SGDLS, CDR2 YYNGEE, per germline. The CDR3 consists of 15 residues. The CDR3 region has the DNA TGTGCCAGCAGCGTAGGCGGGACCGTTGTAAATGAGCAGTTCTTC. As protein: CASSVGGTVVNEQFF.